The 26 T cell receptor beta chains below all came from one sample that was sequenced in a study of tumor and adjacent non-tumor tissue in lung cancer. No cell sorting was done before RNA was extracted from the tissue. TCRbeta libraries were built with three rounds of nested PCR, modified from ARM-PCR. Each CDR3 protein is one row after TCRdb ran MiXCR on the multiplex PCR reads. The profile shows 95,000 to 150,000 distinct CDR3 sequences, 55% to 75% of them singletons. Sequenced material: lung tumor tissue. Every receptor here comes from a man between 25 and 39 years old with non-small cell lung cancer.

Comments on this clonotype: This CDR3 fails to terminate in the conserved phenylalanine or tryptophan, so it likely reflects a read error. The chain recombines TRBV20-1 with TRBJ2-3; D unresolved. Between the trimmed V and J ends, which lost 6 bases and 2 bases, there was a span of 21 bases. Per the germline V gene, CDR1 is DFQATT and CDR2 is SNEGSKA (reference sequence). The CDR3 covers 16 residues. CDR3 sequence reads: CSAPSTLRTDTDTQYS. The CDR3 DNA reads TGCAGTGCCCCAAGCACCCTACGGACGGACACAGATACGCAGTATTCT.

Written as DNA, the CDR3 is TGTGCCAGCATGCCGGCGTTGGGGGGATGCAATCAGCCCCAGTATTTT. This codes for CASMPALGGCNQPQYF. The chain carries TRBV4-2 and TRBJ1-5, with D tentatively TRBD2 (6 bases). TRBJ2-3 explains the end of the DNA better; the J call may be wrong. The V gene's germline CDR1 is LGHNA and CDR2 YNFKEQ. The CDR3 is 16 amino acids.

This clonotype appeared a few times. This chain uses TRBV11-1 with TRBJ2-7; TRBD1 might be the D (5 bases). The CDR3 is made up of 18 amino acids. V was shortened by 2 bases and J by 3 bases, with 23 bases between the two germline ends. Germline V gives CDR1 SGHAT, CDR2 FQDESV (reference sequence). The CDR3 region is CASSLRLPDSLLFYEQYF. As DNA, the CDR3 is TGTGCCAGCAGCTTAAGGCTACCCGACAGTCTTCTCTTCTACGAGCAGTACTTC.

Turning to this clonotype: Germline is not matched at one junction end, which may reflect a read error. This chain links TRBV29-1 with TRBJ2-5; 12 bases align to TRBD2. The CDR3 covers 14 residues. Germline CDR1 is SQVTM and CDR2 is ANQGSEA. CDR3 sequence: CSARLAGAQETQYF. The CDR3 DNA follows: TGCAGCGCCAGACTAGCGGGGGCCCAAGAGACCCAATACTTC.

The chain recombines TRBV20-1 with TRBJ1-2; the D gene is possibly TRBD1 (5 bases). The CDR3 has 13 residues. Trimming took 7 bases from V and 10 from J, leaving 22 bases between them. Germline lookup yields CDR1 DFQATT and CDR2 SNEGSKA (reference sequence). The CDR3 sequence: CSVSPRAPGVYTF. Here the CDR3 DNA reads TGCAGTGTTAGTCCCAGGGCGCCGGGTGTCTACACCTTC.

This clonotype was detected ten times or more. CDR3 residues: CSARAGTTLTSEQFF. The CDR3 region has the DNA TGCAGTGCTAGGGCTGGGACTACATTGACTAGTGAGCAGTTCTTC. The chain has TRBV20-1 and TRBJ2-1, with TRBD2 matching 7 bases. Germline loops: CDR1 DFQATT, CDR2 SNEGSKA (reference sequence). The ends lost 3 bases at V and 9 bases at J; junction bases unmatched: 14. The CDR3 length is 15 residues.

This clonotype showed up just a few times. The rearrangement uses TRBV29-1 and TRBJ2-2; D may correspond to TRBD1 or TRBD2 (5 bases each). The CDR3 is 11 residues long. The germline V gene encodes CDR1 SQVTM and CDR2 ANQGSEA. The CDR3 bases are TGCATCCTTCGGGACCCCGGGGAGCTGTTTTTT. Its protein product is CILRDPGELFF.

Note on this clonotype: Lacking the conserved final phenylalanine or tryptophan, this CDR3 likely reflects a read error. CDR3 sequence reads: CAISDGSSYKQYL. For the CDR3, the DNA is TGTGCCATCAGTGACGGCAGCTCCTACAAGCAGTACTTA. J is TRBJ2-7 and V is TRBV10-3; D is ambiguous. The CDR3 is 13 amino acids. Germline values: CDR1 ENHRY, CDR2 SYGVKD.

The chain couples TRBV6-2 or TRBV6-3 to TRBJ2-7; weak D call: TRBD2 (6 bases). Germline CDR1 MNHEY, CDR2 SVGEGT. Trimming took 7 bases from V and 0 from J, leaving 10 bases between them. The CDR3 runs to 13 residues. The chain's CDR3 is CASMTSGSYEQYF. In DNA, the CDR3 is TGTGCCAGCATGACTAGTGGCTCCTACGAGCAGTACTTC.

As to this clonotype: As the CDR3 is not closed by the conserved phenylalanine or tryptophan, this likely results from a read error. CDR3: CAISELGGNRPQHI. The CDR3 coding sequence is TGTGCCATCAGTGAGTTAGGGGGGAATCGGCCCCAGCATATT. V usage is TRBV10-3 and J usage is TRBJ1-5; tentatively, D is TRBD1 (6 bases). Germline values: CDR1 ENHRY, CDR2 SYGVKD. This CDR3 is 14 amino acids long.

A remark on this clonotype: One end of the junction varies from germline; a read error may be responsible. This chain links TRBV20-1 with TRBJ2-7; D is ambiguous. The CDR3 runs to 13 residues. Germline V gene sequence: CDR1 DFQATT, CDR2 SNEGSKA (reference sequence). The CDR3: CSANCRFAYVQYF. Written as DNA, the CDR3 is TGCAGTGCCAATTGCAGATTCGCCTACGTGCAGTACTTC.

To note about this clonotype: Lacking the conserved final phenylalanine or tryptophan, this CDR3 likely reflects a read error. This sequence joins TRBV12-3 or TRBV12-4 and TRBJ2-1; D is ambiguous. This CDR3 region has 12 residues. V gave up 7 bases and J gave up 7 bases, with 11 bases separating them. CDR3 sequence: CASNLSLNEQFS. In DNA form, the CDR3 reads TGTGCCAGCAATTTGTCTTTGAATGAGCAGTTCTCC.

To note about this clonotype: A read error may account for a junction end that differs from germline. V is TRBV20-1 and J is TRBJ2-1; D call uncertain. Germline lookup yields CDR1 DFQATT and CDR2 SNEGSKA (reference sequence). CDR3 length: 14 amino acids. CDR3 in amino acids: CGAMWYHSYSEQFF. The CDR3 bases are TGCGGTGCTATGTGGTACCACTCCTACAGTGAGCAGTTCTTC.

This clonotype was seen ten or more times. V usage is TRBV10-3 and J usage is TRBJ2-5, with D perhaps matching TRBD1 or TRBD2 (6 bases each). The CDR3 covers 13 residues. V was trimmed by 10 bases and J by 4 bases, leaving 16 bases between them. Per germline, CDR1 ENHRY and CDR2 SYGVKD. The CDR3 bases are TGTGCCACGAGCCTGGGGGGCGGAGAGACCCAGTACTTC. Translating it yields CATSLGGGETQYF.

Comment on this clonotype: A read error may be the cause here, since a much bigger clone is one base away. V usage is TRBV29-1 and J usage is TRBJ2-2; D unclear. There are 14 residues in the CDR3. CDR1 is SQVTM and CDR2 is ANQGSEA in the germline V gene. Trimming took 5 bases from V and 0 from J, leaving 10 bases between them. CDR3 DNA sequence: TGCAGCGTTTGGTCACCAACGAACACCGGGGAGCTGTTTTTT. Its translation is CSVWSPTNTGELFF.

This clonotype was observed a few times. The DNA of the CDR3 is TGCGCCAGCAGCTCGGAGACAGGGGGCAATGGCTACACCTTC. This gives the protein CASSSETGGNGYTF. V usage is TRBV5-1 and J usage is TRBJ1-2; the match to TRBD1 covers 10 bases. J gave up 6 bases and V 3 bases, and 5 bases lay outside the gene matches. The V gene's germline CDR1 is SGHRS and CDR2 YFSETQ. This CDR3 is built from 14 residues.

Regarding this clonotype: At one boundary the junction diverges from the germline segment, which might be a read error. This chain joins TRBV12-3 or TRBV12-4 and TRBJ2-2; 12 bases agree with TRBD2. This CDR3 region has 15 residues. CDR3 sequence reads: CASSLLAGGTGEMFF. For the CDR3, the DNA is TGTGCCAGTAGTTTACTAGCGGGAGGCACCGGGGAGATGTTTTTT.

The sample holds many counts of this clonotype. The rearrangement joins TRBV12-3 or TRBV12-4 to TRBJ1-2; 12 bases line up with TRBD1. This CDR3 is 17 amino acids long. V gave up 6 bases and J gave up 6 bases; unmatched junction bases: 14. The CDR3: CASRADGTGGAINGYTF. CDR3 bases: TGTGCCAGCAGGGCAGATGGGACAGGGGGCGCGATTAATGGCTACACCTTC.

V and J are TRBV4-3 and TRBJ1-1, with D possibly being TRBD1 (5 bases). The germline V and J ends were trimmed by 5 bases and 5 bases, with 21 bases remaining between them. Germline CDR1 is LGHNA and CDR2 is YSLEER. The CDR3 is 16 amino acids. The CDR3 DNA sequence: TGCGCCAGCAGCTTTCATCCGGGGGGAGTGGATACTGAAGCTTTCTTT. Its protein is CASSFHPGGVDTEAFF.

Concerning this clonotype: A much larger clone is a single base away; this may be a read error. The chain couples TRBV6-5 to TRBJ2-5; perhaps TRBD2 as D (6 bases). Germline-derived CDR1 and CDR2 are MNHEY and SVGAGI. The CDR3 has 15 amino acids. CDR3 loop: CANSYDGGALRTQYF. The CDR3 nucleotides read TGTGCCAACAGTTACGACGGGGGAGCCCTCAGAACCCAGTACTTC.

The chain has TRBV6-1 and TRBJ2-7; no clear D gene. Germline loops: CDR1 MNHNS, CDR2 SASEGT. The V and J ends lost 7 bases and 5 bases respectively, with 21 bases between them. This CDR3 has 15 amino acids. The CDR3 protein is CASTPHGRIADEQYF. The CDR3 coding sequence is TGTGCCAGCACTCCGCATGGACGGATCGCGGACGAGCAGTACTTC.

Remarks on this clonotype: A read error may produce the germline difference seen at one junction end. J is TRBJ2-1 and V is TRBV11-2; no definite D call. Per germline, CDR1 SGHAT and CDR2 FQNNGV. CDR3 length: 14 amino acids. The CDR3 nucleotides are TGTGTCAGCAGACCCTCGGGTAATTACAATGAGCAGTTCTTC. This encodes CVSRPSGNYNEQFF.

On this clonotype itself: The germline gene is not matched at one end of the junction; a read error may be the cause. This chain links TRBV29-1 with TRBJ2-1; D gene ambiguous. The CDR3 is 12 amino acids. Germline V gives CDR1 SQVTM, CDR2 ANQGSEA. The CDR3 sequence: CSVGPPPSEQLF. The CDR3, as DNA: TGCAGCGTGGGCCCCCCCCCATCTGAGCAGCTCTTC.

Ten or more counts support this clonotype. CDR3 DNA: TGCGCCAGCAGCCAAGATTCGCGGGGCACAGATACGCAGTATTTT. Its translation: CASSQDSRGTDTQYF. The rearrangement links TRBV4-3 to TRBJ2-3, with TRBD2 as a possible D gene (5 bases). Trimming removed 0 bases from V and 1 base from J, with 8 bases in between. Germline lookup yields CDR1 LGHNA and CDR2 YSLEER. The CDR3 spans 15 residues.

Points on this clonotype: The missing conserved phenylalanine or tryptophan at the end of this CDR3 makes a read error likely. The V call is TRBV11-2, the J call TRBJ1-1; D may be TRBD1 (5 bases). The CDR3 is made up of 13 amino acids. The germline gives CDR1 SGHAT, CDR2 FQNNGV. Here the CDR3 reads CASSLGTNTEAFL. In nucleotides, the CDR3 is TGTGCCAGCAGCCTCGGGACCAACACTGAGGCTTTCCTT.

Worth noting for this clonotype: Germline is not matched at one junction end, which may reflect a read error. The gene calls are TRBV11-2 and TRBJ2-7; possibly TRBD2 for D (5 bases). CDR1 and CDR2 (germline): SGHAT, FQNNGV. This CDR3 is 16 amino acids long. The CDR3 is CTSSLVYLTGIYEQYF. For the CDR3, the DNA is TGTACCAGCAGCTTAGTGTACCTAACGGGAATCTACGAGCAGTACTTC. The complete variable domain, with remaining parts taken from reference TRBV11-2 and TRBJ2-7, reads EAGVAQSPRYKIIEKRQSVAFWCNPISGHATLYWYQQILGQGPKLLIQFQNNGVVDDSQLPKDRFSAERLKGVDSTLKIQPAKLEDSAVYLCTSSLVYLTGIYEQYFGPGTRLTVT.